This TCR beta chain derives from a study of cytomegalovirus exposure and HLA in healthy donors. The CDR3 totals 16 residues. V was clipped by 6 bases and J by 7 bases; unmatched bases: 12. The germline V gene encodes CDR1 KGHSH and CDR2 LQKENI. Both 60 Vbeta primers and 13 Jbeta primers went into the PCR. The assay was immunoSEQ multiplex PCR, and TCRdb's table has in-frame clones only and misses some. The sample records 150,000 to 200,000 clones, 83% being singletons. This chain connects TRBV18 to TRBJ1-5, with TRBD1 matching over 10 bases. This sequence originates from a man aged 45-65 years in good health and CMV-seropositive. Input material: PBMCs. CDR3 DNA: TGTGCCAGCTCGCCTATTGCAGGGACAGGGGTCCAGCCCCAGCATTTT. Its protein is CASSPIAGTGVQPQHF.